The next 26 T cell receptor beta chains were all read from a single sample in a study of blood T cell repertoires in COVID-19 (dated by TCRdb to about 2020). The receptor library was made with the immunoSEQ multiplex PCR assay. Entries here come from immuneACCESS through TCRdb and include only in-frame sequences with V and J called. Some clones fail to appear in such tables; in the studies checked, an unresolved V gene covers under half of the shortfall, and the cause of the remainder is unknown. The sample table shows roughly 230,000 clones, and about 88% are seen once. Approximately 0.89% of the sample comes from the top ten. Sequencing was carried out using peripheral blood. The receptors originated from a man aged 40-55 years with acute or convalescent COVID-19.

In this sample, this clone turned up a few times. The rearrangement joins TRBV4-3 to TRBJ2-6; a weak D match, TRBD1 (6 bases). Germline assignment: CDR1 LGHNA and CDR2 YSLEER. The CDR3 runs to 16 residues. V was trimmed by 0 bases and J by 1 base, leaving 7 bases between them. CDR3 sequence (DNA): TGCGCCAGCAGCCAAGACAGGGGATCTGGGGCCAACGTCCTGACTTTC. As protein: CASSQDRGSGANVLTF.

The chain couples TRBV29-1 to TRBJ2-1, with 9 bases lining up with TRBD1. There are 14 residues in the CDR3. Germline assignment: CDR1 SQVTM and CDR2 ANQGSEA. With V trimmed by 3 bases and J by 4 bases, 4 bases remained unmatched. The DNA for the CDR3 is TGCAGCGTTGATAGTGGGACAGGGTACAATGAGCAGTTCTTC. It codes for CSVDSGTGYNEQFF.

In its sample, this clone was seen a few times. The genes are TRBV10-3 and TRBJ1-6; TRBD1 might be the D (6 bases). Trimming left V 5 bases short and J 5 bases short, with 10 bases between. CDR3 size: 14 residues. The germline gives CDR1 ENHRY, CDR2 SYGVKD. The CDR3 region is CAISRAGDNSPLHF. The DNA for the CDR3 is TGTGCCATCAGTAGGGCAGGGGATAATTCACCCCTCCACTTT.

The genes are TRBV5-1 and TRBJ1-1; 11 nucleotides align to TRBD1. J gave up 5 bases and V 5 bases, and 5 bases lay outside the gene matches. Germline CDR1 SGHRS, CDR2 YFSETQ. The CDR3 is 14 residues long. The CDR3 DNA follows: TGCGCCAGCAGTCGGGACAGGGGGTTGACTGAAGCTTTCTTT. It encodes CASSRDRGLTEAFF.

The chain recombines TRBV5-1 with TRBJ2-5, with 8 positions matching TRBD2. The V and J ends lost 4 bases and 3 bases, in that order; junction bases with no gene match: 5. CDR1 and CDR2 from the germline V gene are SGHRS and YFSETQ. The CDR3 spans 14 residues. The CDR3 DNA follows: TGCGCCAGCAGCCTCGGGACTAGGGAAGAGACCCAGTACTTC. It yields the protein CASSLGTREETQYF.

This clone appeared once. The J gene is TRBJ2-3, the V gene TRBV10-3, with 7 positions matching TRBD1. This CDR3 is built from 16 residues. The junction had 7 bases not matched to a gene; V was cut back by 4 bases and J by 0 bases. CDR1 and CDR2 from the germline V gene are ENHRY and SYGVKD. CDR3 residues: CAISALGTASTDTQYF. The CDR3 bases are TGTGCCATCAGTGCCCTTGGGACAGCTAGCACAGATACGCAGTATTTT.

This clone was seen only a few times. The rearrangement joins TRBV24-1 to TRBJ1-1; D remains unclear. CDR1 and CDR2 from the germline V gene are KGHDR and SFDVKD. CDR3 length equals 13 residues. V was clipped by 5 bases and J by 1 base, with 7 bases between them. For the CDR3, the DNA is TGTGCCACCAGTGCAGGTCGGAACACTGAAGCTTTCTTT. Amino acid sequence: CATSAGRNTEAFF.

V usage is TRBV7-2 and J usage is TRBJ2-1; TRBD2 might be the D (6 bases). Germline CDR1 SGHTA, CDR2 FQGNSA. Trimming shortened V by 3 bases and J by 12 bases, and 21 bases separated the two germline ends. This CDR3 has 15 residues. For the CDR3, the DNA is TGTGCCAGCAGCTTGGATAGCGGCGACGCCCGAGGGCAGTTCTTC. This codes for CASSLDSGDARGQFF.

The gene calls are TRBV5-1 and TRBJ2-3, with 12 nucleotides matching TRBD2. CDR3 length: 15 residues. Per the germline V gene, CDR1 is SGHRS and CDR2 is YFSETQ. Trimming took 4 bases from V and 8 from J; bases not matched to a gene: 8. The CDR3 loop is CASSAASGGAVTQYF. The CDR3 region has the DNA TGCGCCAGCAGCGCGGCTAGCGGGGGGGCCGTTACGCAGTATTTT.

The chain uses TRBV12-5 and TRBJ1-5; D gene ambiguous. The CDR3 has 15 amino acids. V was shortened by 1 base and J by 0 bases, with 7 bases between the two germline ends. Germline lookup yields CDR1 LGHNT and CDR2 FRNRAP. The CDR3 is CASGLESYSNQPQHF. The CDR3 DNA sequence: TGTGCTAGTGGTTTGGAGAGTTATAGCAATCAGCCCCAGCATTTT.

The rearrangement uses TRBV27 and TRBJ1-5; 7 bases are a match to TRBD1. There are 13 residues in the CDR3. V lost 2 bases, J lost 7 bases, and 2 bases stayed unmatched. Per the germline V gene, CDR1 is MNHEY and CDR2 is SMNVEV (reference sequence). CDR3 region: CASSLEGAQPQHF. The CDR3 nucleotides are TGTGCCAGCAGTTTAGAGGGGGCCCAGCCCCAGCATTTT.

The genes are TRBV2 and TRBJ1-2; D is uncertain. Germline V gene data show CDR1 as SNHLY and CDR2 as FYNNEI. Trimming took 8 bases from V and 12 from J, leaving 16 bases between them. The CDR3 spans 11 residues. This CDR3 reads CASGSRSGDTF. The CDR3 nucleotides are TGTGCCAGCGGAAGTAGGAGCGGGGACACCTTC.

The gene calls are TRBV13 and TRBJ1-2, with 9 bases aligning to TRBD1. V was clipped by 2 bases and J by 7 bases; unmatched bases: 8. Germline CDR1 is PRHDT and CDR2 is FYEKMQ (reference sequence). CDR3 length equals 15 residues. The CDR3 sequence is CASSLPGQGFGGYTF. The CDR3 nucleotides are TGTGCCAGCAGCTTACCGGGACAGGGATTCGGTGGCTACACCTTC.

This clone occurred a few times. The chain couples TRBV25-1 to TRBJ1-1; D uncertain. This CDR3 spans 14 amino acids. CDR1 is MGHDK, CDR2 SYGVNS, per germline. V lost 6 bases to trimming and J lost 1 base, with 12 bases between them. DNA for the CDR3: TGTGCCAGCAGGGGAACCGCGGGGAACACTGAAGCTTTCTTT. Its protein product is CASRGTAGNTEAFF.

The chain has TRBV6-6 and TRBJ1-2; possibly TRBD1 for D (6 bases). The V end lost 10 bases, the J end lost 3 bases, and 21 bases lay between the germline ends. Germline assignment: CDR1 MNHNY and CDR2 SVGAGI (reference sequence). The CDR3 contains 15 residues. The CDR3 DNA is TGTGCCACCGATCCCGTAAGCAGGGGTGACTATGGCTACACCTTC. Protein product: CATDPVSRGDYGYTF.

The chain is built from TRBV4-1 and TRBJ1-2; the D gene is possibly TRBD1 (6 bases). Trimming stripped 4 bases from V and 2 bases from J, with 14 bases between. Germline V gene lookup returns CDR1 MGHRA and CDR2 YSYEKL. The CDR3 spans 15 residues. In DNA, the CDR3 is TGCGCCAGCAGCCTACCGGGAGGGGGGAACTATGGCTACACCTTC. Protein product: CASSLPGGGNYGYTF.

This clone was seen a single time. The genes are TRBV19 and TRBJ1-4, with D tentatively TRBD1 (5 bases). V was cut by 6 bases and J by 3 bases, with 11 bases left in between. Germline V gene lookup returns CDR1 LNHDA and CDR2 SQIVND (reference sequence). This CDR3 is 14 amino acids long. CDR3 region: CASSYEGANEKLFF. In DNA, the CDR3 is TGTGCCAGTAGCTACGAAGGGGCTAATGAAAAACTGTTTTTT.

The sample holds a few counts of this clone. J is TRBJ1-1 and V is TRBV30; D call uncertain. This CDR3 spans 12 amino acids. V lost 5 bases, J lost 4 bases, and 11 bases lay in between. Germline V gene sequence: CDR1 GTSNPN, CDR2 SVGIG (reference sequence). The CDR3 spells CAWARGSTEAFF. CDR3 coding DNA: TGTGCCTGGGCCCGAGGATCCACTGAAGCTTTCTTT.

The CDR3 is CASSQDYEQVRGNTIYF. The DNA for the CDR3 is TGCGCCAGCAGCCAAGATTACGAACAGGTCCGGGGAAACACCATATATTTT. The chain carries TRBV4-3 and TRBJ1-3; maybe TRBD1 (5 bases). The CDR3 length is 17 residues. Trimming shortened V by 0 bases and J by 4 bases, and 16 bases separated the two germline ends. Germline-derived CDR1 and CDR2 are LGHNA and YSLEER.

This chain links TRBV7-9 with TRBJ1-3; 8 bases align to TRBD1. V shed 5 bases, J shed 4 bases, and the junction held 10 bases outside the gene matches. Looked up from germline, CDR1 is SEHNR and CDR2 is FQNEAQ (reference sequence). This CDR3 region has 16 residues. The CDR3 DNA follows: TGTGCCAGCAGCGAATTCAGGGGGCGAATAGGAAACACCATATATTTT. It translates to CASSEFRGRIGNTIYF.

This chain uses TRBV4-2 with TRBJ1-2; D is ambiguous. V was clipped by 2 bases and J by 1 base, with 2 bases between them. The CDR3 spans 12 residues. CDR1 is LGHNA, CDR2 YNFKEQ, per germline. The CDR3 here is CASSQRNYGYTF. The CDR3 DNA is TGTGCCAGCAGCCAACGTAACTATGGCTACACCTTC.

This clone has a handful of counts. This chain joins TRBV6-4 and TRBJ2-2; 7 nucleotides line up with TRBD2. There are 13 residues in the CDR3. The ends lost 2 bases at V and 6 bases at J; junction bases unmatched: 0. Germline-derived CDR1 and CDR2 are MRHNA and SNTAGT. CDR3 nucleotides: TGTGCCAGCAGTGACGGGGGGGCCGGGGAGCTGTTTTTT. This codes for CASSDGGAGELFF.

J is TRBJ1-5 and V is TRBV10-2, with TRBD1 as a possible D gene (5 bases). This CDR3 spans 12 amino acids. V was cut by 10 bases and J by 4 bases, with 11 bases left in between. The germline V gene encodes CDR1 WSHSY and CDR2 SAAADI. The CDR3 spells CATWSGNQPQHF. The CDR3 DNA reads as TGCGCCACATGGTCAGGGAATCAGCCCCAGCATTTT.

The gene calls are TRBV19 and TRBJ1-4; 10 bases align to TRBD1. The J segment lost 8 bases and the V segment lost 5 bases, leaving 11 bases of the junction unmatched. Germline loops: CDR1 LNHDA, CDR2 SQIVND (reference sequence). The CDR3 runs to 16 residues. The CDR3 protein is CASSDDRGQEREKLFF. DNA for the CDR3: TGTGCCAGTAGTGACGACAGGGGGCAAGAACGCGAAAAACTGTTTTTT.

For this clone: Other DNA sequences in the same sample also yield this CDR3. V gene TRBV6-5 combines with J gene TRBJ1-2, with 12 bases that match TRBD1. In germline, CDR1 is MNHEY, CDR2 SVGAGI. This CDR3 has 14 amino acids. Trimming removed 6 bases from V and 7 bases from J; junction bases left unmatched: 6. Written as DNA, the CDR3 is TGTGCCAGCAGGGCCGGGACAGGGGGCTCTGGCTACACCTTC. It is translated as CASRAGTGGSGYTF.

The CDR3 is CASSLDPGRGADTQYF. The CDR3 nucleotides are TGTGCCAGCAGTCTTGATCCGGGCAGGGGGGCAGATACGCAGTATTTT. The chain joins TRBV2 to TRBJ2-3, with D maybe TRBD1 (7 bases). Trimming took off 5 bases at V and 4 bases at J, with 19 bases between the two ends. Germline V CDR1 and CDR2: SNHLY, FYNNEI. This CDR3 comprises 16 residues.